The 9 T cell receptor beta chains below all came from one sample that was sequenced in a study of quantifying T cell responses using KT2 cells. Overall study: cDNA was made from DNase-treated RNA using alpha and beta constant primers.

Each cDNA got a UMI-containing oligo ligated at its 3' end. An equimolar mix of RC1.1 and RC1.2 primed the beta chain across TRBC1 and TRBC2. MiXCR, applied by TCRdb to the UMI-ligation and nested PCR reads, yields one record per CDR3 protein. Seen here are approximately 50,000 distinct CDR3 sequences, about 9.9% observed once, and the top ten hold about 10%. The specimen sequenced was PBMCs spiked with cells of the T cell clone KT2. These receptors were collected from a human donor.

The chain uses TRBV5-6 and TRBJ2-7, with a tentative D call TRBD2 (6 bases). The CDR3 covers 17 residues. V lost 4 bases and J lost 0, with 20 bases in between. The germline V gene encodes CDR1 SGHDT and CDR2 YYEEEE. CDR3 loop: CASSPESIAVNSYEQYF. The CDR3 DNA reads as TGTGCCAGCAGCCCGGAGTCCATAGCGGTAAACTCCTACGAGCAGTACTTC.

Turning to this clonotype: Just one base apart from a much larger clone, this may be a read error. The chain couples TRBV7-9 to TRBJ1-2; D is perhaps TRBD1 (5 bases). The CDR3 is made up of 16 amino acids. The germline V gene encodes CDR1 SEHNR and CDR2 FQNEAQ (reference sequence). V lost 8 bases, J lost 2 bases, and 21 bases lay in between. CDR3 residues: CASRPGGARDNYGYTF. The CDR3 coding sequence is TGTGCCAGCCGGCCCGGCGGGGCGCGAGACAACTATGGCTACACCTTC.

This clonotype was observed many times. This chain connects TRBV29-1 to TRBJ1-5; 8 bases are a match to TRBD1. From germline, CDR1 is SQVTM and CDR2 ANQGSEA. This CDR3 is 13 amino acids long. V dropped 5 bases and J dropped 3; count of bases not matched to a gene: 3. CDR3 coding DNA: TGCAGCGTTCGACAGGGGAACAATCAGCCCCAGCATTTT. This translates into CSVRQGNNQPQHF.

The chain is built from TRBV30 and TRBJ2-7, with a tentative D call TRBD1 (6 bases). The germline V gene has CDR1 GTSNPN and CDR2 SVGIG (reference sequence). The CDR3 totals 13 residues. Between the trimmed V and J ends, which lost 0 bases and 7 bases, there was a span of 13 bases. CDR3 loop: CAWSVNRVGEQYF. CDR3 DNA sequence: TGTGCCTGGAGTGTAAACAGGGTGGGGGAGCAGTACTTC.

The chain uses TRBV12-3 or TRBV12-4 and TRBJ2-6, with unresolved D. Trimming pared 6 bases from V and 6 bases from J, leaving 15 bases between. The CDR3 sequence is 15 residues long. CDR3: CASSLPPLEANVLTF. The CDR3 DNA reads TGTGCCAGCAGCCTTCCCCCTCTGGAGGCCAACGTCCTGACTTTC.

This clonotype was seen a few times. At one end, the junction sequence differs from germline, possibly due to a read error. V usage is TRBV12-3 or TRBV12-4 and J usage is TRBJ1-1; D unclear. The CDR3 has 10 amino acids. The CDR3 loop is CASSLYRTLF. DNA of the CDR3: TGTGCCAGCAGTTTATATCGCACCCTCTTT.

This clonotype came up many times. The chain joins TRBV27 to TRBJ2-3; no clear D. V lost 0 bases, J lost 4 bases, and 2 bases lay in between. The CDR3 has 12 amino acids. Germline CDR1 and CDR2: MNHEY and SMNVEV (reference sequence). CDR3 amino acids: CASSLSPDTQYF. As DNA, the CDR3 is TGTGCCAGCAGTTTATCACCAGATACGCAGTATTTT.

This chain uses TRBV2 with TRBJ2-3; perhaps TRBD2 as D (5 bases). The CDR3 spans 20 residues. Germline values: CDR1 SNHLY, CDR2 FYNNEI. V was pared by 4 bases and J by 1 base, with 27 bases between. The CDR3 DNA reads TGTGCCAGCAGTGGAGTTAGCGCGGTTCCTCTCAGTCTTCGCACAGATACGCAGTATTTT. Amino acids: CASSGVSAVPLSLRTDTQYF.

This clonotype was counted at least ten times. V gene TRBV4-1 combines with J gene TRBJ2-1; a possible D gene is TRBD2 (6 bases). The CDR3 runs to 13 residues. The germline V and J ends were trimmed by 2 bases and 10 bases, with 12 bases remaining between them. Germline V lookup: CDR1 MGHRA, CDR2 YSYEKL. This chain's CDR3 is CASSQWGGPEQFF. The CDR3 DNA reads as TGCGCCAGCAGCCAATGGGGAGGACCGGAGCAGTTCTTC.